This TCR beta chain was profiled in a study of glioma-infiltrating T cells. Across the study: Dexamethasone exposure before glioma surgery was limited to six or fewer days. Whole-study findings and limits: Tissue-blood divergence was below expectation in non-neoplastic patients, above in gliomas.

As for this clonotype: The antigen remains unidentified.

J lost 4 bases, V lost 3 bases, and 9 bases had no gene match. The CDR3 loop spans 15 amino acids. TCR alpha and beta CDR3 regions were amplified from RNA using iRepertoire nested multiplex PCR. Each CDR3 protein is one row after TCRdb ran MiXCR on the multiplex PCR reads. This table holds 300,000 to 400,000 distinct CDR3 sequences, about 40% found once. The chain is built from TRBV12-3 or TRBV12-4 and TRBJ2-7; 7 nucleotides align to TRBD1. The TCR sequence derives from a human donor with low-grade glioma or glioblastoma, undergoing nonglioma brain surgery, or in good health (not recorded which). The sample taken for sequencing was glioma tissue, nonneoplastic brain tissue, or PBMCs (not recorded which). In nucleotides, the CDR3 is TGTGCCAGCAGTTTTACCGCCAGGGGGTTGTACGAGCAGTACTTC. Amino acids: CASSFTARGLYEQYF.